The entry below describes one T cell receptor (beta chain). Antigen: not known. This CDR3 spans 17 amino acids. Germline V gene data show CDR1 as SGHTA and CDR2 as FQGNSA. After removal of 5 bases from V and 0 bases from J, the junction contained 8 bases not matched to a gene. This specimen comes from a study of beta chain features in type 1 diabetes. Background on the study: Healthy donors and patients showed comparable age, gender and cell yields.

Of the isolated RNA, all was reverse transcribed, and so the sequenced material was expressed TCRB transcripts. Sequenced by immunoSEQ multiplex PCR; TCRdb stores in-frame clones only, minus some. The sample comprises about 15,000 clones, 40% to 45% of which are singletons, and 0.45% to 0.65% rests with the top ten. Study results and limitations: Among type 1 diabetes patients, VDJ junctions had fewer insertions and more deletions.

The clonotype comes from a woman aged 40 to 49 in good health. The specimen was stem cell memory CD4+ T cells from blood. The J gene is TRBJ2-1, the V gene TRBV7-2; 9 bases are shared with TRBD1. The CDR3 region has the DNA TGTGCCAGCAGCCCCGGGACAGGGCTGATCTCCTACAATGAGCAGTTCTTC. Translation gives CASSPGTGLISYNEQFF.